Sequencing of this T cell receptor (beta chain) was carried out in a study of beta chain features in type 1 diabetes. Whole-study results and caveats: When cDNA is sequenced, cells with high TCR expression could be over-represented. Compared to healthy donors, patients appeared to have naive, central memory and Treg TCRB repertoires that were more alike. Patients with type 1 diabetes carried fewer insertions and had more deletions at their VDJ junctions.

Points on this clone: Antigen unknown.

Per the germline V gene, CDR1 is SNHLY and CDR2 is FYNNEI. The CDR3 totals 16 residues. Trimming removed 5 bases from V and 6 bases from J; junction bases left unmatched: 9. cDNA synthesis used the whole RNA isolate, giving expressed TCRB sequences. The table came from immunoSEQ multiplex PCR; TCRdb's copy has only in-frame clones and leaves some out. The sample lists a few hundred thousand clones; approximately 13% were seen once. The J gene is TRBJ2-2, the V gene TRBV2; TRBD1 agrees at 10 bases. Sequenced sample: naive CD4+ T cells from blood. This sequence was found in a man younger than 45 in good health. CDR3 in amino acids: CASSRDRGSKSGELFF. Here the CDR3 DNA reads TGTGCCAGCAGTCGGGACAGGGGAAGTAAATCCGGGGAGCTGTTTTTT.